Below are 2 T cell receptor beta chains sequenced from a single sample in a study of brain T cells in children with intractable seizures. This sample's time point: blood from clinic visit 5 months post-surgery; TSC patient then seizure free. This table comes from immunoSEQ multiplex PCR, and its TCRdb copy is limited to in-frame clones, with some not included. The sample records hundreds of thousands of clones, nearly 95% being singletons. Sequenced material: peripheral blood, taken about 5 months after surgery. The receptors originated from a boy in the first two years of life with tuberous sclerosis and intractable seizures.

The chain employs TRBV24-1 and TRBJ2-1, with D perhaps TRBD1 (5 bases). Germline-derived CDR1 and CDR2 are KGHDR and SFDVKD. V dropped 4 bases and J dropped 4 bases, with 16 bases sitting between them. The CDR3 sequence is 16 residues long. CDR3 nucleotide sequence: TGTGCCACCAGTGACCCCAGGGATTACCCTTACAATGAGCAGTTCTTC. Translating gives CATSDPRDYPYNEQFF.

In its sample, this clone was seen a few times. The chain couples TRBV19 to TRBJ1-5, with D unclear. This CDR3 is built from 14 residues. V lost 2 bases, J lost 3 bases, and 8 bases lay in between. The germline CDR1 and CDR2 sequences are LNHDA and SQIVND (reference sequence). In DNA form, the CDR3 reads TGTGCCAGTAGTATAACGCCGAACAATCAGCCCCAGCATTTT. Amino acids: CASSITPNNQPQHF.